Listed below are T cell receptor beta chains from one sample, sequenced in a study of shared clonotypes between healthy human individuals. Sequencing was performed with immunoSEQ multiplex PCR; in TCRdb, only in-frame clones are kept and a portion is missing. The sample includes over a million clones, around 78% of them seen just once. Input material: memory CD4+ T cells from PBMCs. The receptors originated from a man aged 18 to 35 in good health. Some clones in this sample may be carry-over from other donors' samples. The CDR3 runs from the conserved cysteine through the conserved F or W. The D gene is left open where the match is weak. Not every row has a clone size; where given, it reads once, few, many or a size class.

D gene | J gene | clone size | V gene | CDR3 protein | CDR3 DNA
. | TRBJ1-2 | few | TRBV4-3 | CASSQERRGFDYGYTF | TGCGCCAGCAGCCAAGAACGGAGGGGCTTTGACTATGGCTACACCTTC
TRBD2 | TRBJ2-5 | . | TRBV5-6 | CASRPSGRYQETQYF | TGTGCCAGCAGGCCTAGCGGGAGGTACCAAGAGACCCAGTACTTC
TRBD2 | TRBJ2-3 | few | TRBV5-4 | CASSLGLAGITDTQYF | TGTGCCAGCAGCTTGGGACTAGCGGGAATCACAGATACGCAGTATTTT
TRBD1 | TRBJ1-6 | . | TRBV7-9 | CASSLTGGYNSPLHF | TGTGCCAGCAGCTTAACAGGGGGCTATAATTCACCCCTCCACTTT
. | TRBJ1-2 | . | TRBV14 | CASSHSSSQASGYTF | TGTGCCAGCAGCCATAGTTCATCCCAGGCGTCCGGCTACACCTTC
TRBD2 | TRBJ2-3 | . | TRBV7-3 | CASSPGLAGGTTDTQYF | TGTGCCAGCAGCCCGGGACTAGCGGGAGGGACCACAGATACGCAGTATTTT
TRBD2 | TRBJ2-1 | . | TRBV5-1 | CASSLEGGDYDHHGEFF | TGCGCCAGCAGCTTGGAGGGAGGGGACTATGACCATCACGGGGAGTTCTTC
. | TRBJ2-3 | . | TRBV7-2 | CASSLGWGSRTDTQYF | TGTGCCAGCAGCCTGGGGTGGGGGTCCCGGACAGATACGCAGTATTTT
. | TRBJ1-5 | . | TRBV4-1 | CASSQGSSNQPQHF | TGCGCCAGCAGCCAAGGCAGTAGCAATCAGCCCCAGCATTTT
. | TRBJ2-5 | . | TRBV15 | CATSSGSGLGETQYF | TGTGCCACCAGCAGCGGGTCAGGGTTGGGGGAGACCCAGTACTTC
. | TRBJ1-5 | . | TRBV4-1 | CASSQTGGDQPQHF | TGCGCCAGCAGTCAGACCGGAGGGGATCAGCCCCAGCATTTT
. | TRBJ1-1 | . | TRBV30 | CAWSVRLPVEAFF | TGTGCCTGGAGTGTGCGTCTACCCGTTGAAGCTTTCTTT
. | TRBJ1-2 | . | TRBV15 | CATSLPWVGSWGYTF | TGTGCCACCAGCCTCCCGTGGGTGGGGAGTTGGGGCTACACCTTC
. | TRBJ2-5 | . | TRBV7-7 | CASSRGQYNLQETQYF | TGTGCCAGCAGCCGTGGACAGTACAATCTCCAAGAGACCCAGTACTTC
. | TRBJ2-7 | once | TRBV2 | CASSEGFRVEQYF | TGTGCCAGCAGTGAGGGATTCCGAGTCGAGCAGTACTTC
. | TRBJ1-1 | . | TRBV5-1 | CASSLRPLSAEAFF | TGCGCCAGCAGCTTGAGGCCGTTGAGTGCTGAAGCTTTCTTT
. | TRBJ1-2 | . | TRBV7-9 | CASSPRDAGYTF | TGTGCCAGCAGCCCCCGGGACGCTGGCTACACCTTC
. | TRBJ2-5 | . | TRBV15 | CATSSAILWETQYF | TGTGCCACCAGCAGCGCGATATTGTGGGAGACCCAGTACTTC
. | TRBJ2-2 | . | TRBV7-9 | CASSFGLPGPGELFF | TGTGCCAGCAGCTTTGGACTGCCCGGTCCCGGGGAGCTGTTTTTT
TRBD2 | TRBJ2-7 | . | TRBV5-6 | CASSPDAGGGYEQYF | TGTGCCAGCAGCCCGGACGCGGGAGGAGGTTACGAGCAGTACTTC
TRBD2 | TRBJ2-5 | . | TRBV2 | CASGGRETQYF | TGTGCCAGCGGCGGGAGAGAGACCCAGTACTTC
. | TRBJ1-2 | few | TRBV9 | CASSVATGSGGYGYTF | TGTGCCAGCAGCGTAGCCACTGGGAGCGGGGGCTATGGCTACACCTTC
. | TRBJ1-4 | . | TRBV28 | CATITDSAEKLFF | TGTGCCACCATAACTGATAGTGCAGAAAAACTGTTTTTT
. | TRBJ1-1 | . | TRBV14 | CASSPNRYEAFF | TGTGCCAGCAGCCCCAACCGATATGAAGCTTTCTTT
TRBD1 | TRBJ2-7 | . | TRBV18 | CASSPQGASYEQYF | TGTGCCAGCTCACCACAGGGGGCGTCCTACGAGCAGTACTTC
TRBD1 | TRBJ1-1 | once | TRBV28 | CASSPTLGQGGTEAFF | TGTGCCAGCAGTCCAACCCTCGGACAGGGAGGCACTGAAGCTTTCTTT
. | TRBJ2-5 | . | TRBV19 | CATRGPEETQYF | TGTGCCACTAGGGGCCCGGAAGAGACCCAGTACTTC
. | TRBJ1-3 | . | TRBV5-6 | CASSLVGSSGNTIYF | TGTGCCAGCAGCTTGGTGGGGAGCTCTGGAAACACCATATATTTT
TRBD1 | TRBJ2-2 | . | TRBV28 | CASSPPGQGNTGELFF | TGTGCCAGCAGTCCCCCGGGACAGGGGAACACCGGGGAGCTGTTTTTT
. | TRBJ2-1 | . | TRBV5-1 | CASSLRGSGGDNEQFF | TGCGCCAGCAGCTTAAGGGGATCAGGAGGAGACAATGAGCAGTTCTTC
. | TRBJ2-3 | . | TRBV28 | CASSLGRNTDTQYF | TGTGCCAGCAGTTTAGGGCGGAACACAGATACGCAGTATTTT
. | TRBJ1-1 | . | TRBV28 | CASITGRGAEAFF | TGTGCCAGCATAACGGGTCGCGGAGCTGAAGCTTTCTTT
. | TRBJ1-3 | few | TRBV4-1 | CASSQELQANTIYF | TGCGCCAGCAGCCAAGAGTTACAGGCGAACACCATATATTTT
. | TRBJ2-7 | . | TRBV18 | CASSDASSYEQYF | TGTGCCAGCTCCGACGCCAGCTCCTACGAGCAGTACTTC
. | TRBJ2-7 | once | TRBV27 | CASSFSGPREQYF | TGTGCCAGCAGTTTCTCGGGACCCCGGGAGCAGTACTTC
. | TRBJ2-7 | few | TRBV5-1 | CASSMRALEGEQYF | TGCGCCAGCAGCATGCGGGCCCTAGAAGGCGAGCAGTACTTC
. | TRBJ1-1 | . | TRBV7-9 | CASSLEKGVTFF | TGTGCCAGCAGCTTAGAAAAGGGAGTGACTTTCTTT
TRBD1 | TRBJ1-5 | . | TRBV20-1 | CSAEKGTVQHF | TGCAGTGCTGAAAAAGGGACAGTACAGCATTTT
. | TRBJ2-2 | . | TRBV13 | CASSSRGRSNTGELFF | TGTGCCAGCAGCTCCAGGGGACGGTCGAACACCGGGGAGCTGTTTTTT
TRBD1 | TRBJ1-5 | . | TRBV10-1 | CASSLEGPTGPPLYSNQPQHF | TGCGCCAGCAGCCTAGAGGGTCCGACAGGGCCCCCGCTATATAGCAATCAGCCCCAGCATTTT
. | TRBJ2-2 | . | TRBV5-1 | CASSFPEGAGELFF | TGCGCCAGCAGCTTTCCGGAGGGGGCCGGGGAGCTGTTTTTT
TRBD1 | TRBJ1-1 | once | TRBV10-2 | CATNDRGVSNTEAFF | TGCGCCACCAACGACAGGGGGGTTTCGAACACTGAAGCTTTCTTT
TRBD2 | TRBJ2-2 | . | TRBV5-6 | CASRRLAGALGSGELFF | TGTGCCAGCAGACGACTAGCGGGAGCATTGGGATCGGGGGAGCTGTTTTTT